The entry below describes one T cell receptor (beta chain). Which antigen it targets is not known. The sample holds no much larger clone one base away, and base qualities are not on file. A total of under 30 patients with locally advanced or metastatic urothelial carcinoma, treated at Memorial Sloan Kettering on a trial protocol, made up the cohort. Peripheral blood mononuclear cells were collected pretreatment and during treatment, with between 1 and 8 total time points per patient. The Qiagen DNeasy Blood extraction kit was used to purify genomic DNA from total PBMCs and tumor samples. Collected pretreatment and during treatment, PBMCs were isolated and stored as previously described. The data were taken from a study of PD-L1 blockade in urothelial cancer listed by TCRdb under 2017. At the level of the whole study: Every patient began therapy in 2014 and was given atezolizumab 1,200 mg intravenously every 3 weeks. Blood samples were analyzed at two time points: 3 weeks after treatment start (second dose) and 6 weeks after treatment start. Pretreatment tumor samples, along with matched peripheral blood serially collected before and after atezolizumab treatment, were subjected to TCR sequencing. Under 30 patients had pretreatment blood TCR-seq, about 25 had at least one posttreatment blood collection, and about 25 had tumor TCR-seq. Patients had an ECOG performance status of 0 or 1 and had received between 0 and 3 prior chemotherapy regimens. Progression-free survival longer than 6 months counted as durable clinical benefit, and TCR features were additionally tested against both progression-free and overall survival. The study, an exploratory multi-omic analysis, examined somatic, immune and clinical correlates of response to PD-L1 blockade with atezolizumab in urothelial cancer. About 10 patients achieved durable clinical benefit and some 21 did not. About nine tenths of the roughly 30 patients were males with bladder-origin urothelial cancer, and about 60% of the 29 reported a prior smoking history. Whole exome sequencing and RNA sequencing of pretreatment tumors were performed alongside TCR sequencing in the same patients. Blood samples yielded a median of around 130,000 T cells and tens of thousands of unique TCRs, with median clonality around 0.083. Points the paper makes about the study in general: Improved progression-free and overall survival was found to be associated with pretreatment peripheral blood TCR clonality below the median. Among patients with durable benefit, tumor-associated TCR clones showed greater expansion in peripheral blood 3 weeks after treatment started (n ≈ 20, p = 0.022). Small sample size (n of about 30) and many exploratory analyses mean the results are intended to be hypothesis-generating.

Synthetic TCR analog templates were spiked into each PCR to estimate absolute template abundance from read counts. The immunoSEQ assay used bias-controlled V and J gene primers to amplify TCRbeta CDR3 regions from genomic DNA. Rearranged TCRbeta segments were sequenced at approximately 20X coverage. Per the authors' processing: Sequencing errors were corrected by clustering and CDR3s were annotated against IMGT to assign V, D and J genes. Out-of-frame and stop-codon sequences were excluded, and only productive TCRbeta rearrangements were used in downstream analyses. To compute clonality, Shannon entropy was normalized by the log of the number of unique productive sequences and then subtracted from one. Fisher's exact test with Benjamini-Hochberg correction, at a threshold of adjusted p below 0.01, was used to find clones that differed between time points or between blood and tumor. This is the immuneACCESS table as TCRdb keeps it, with only in-frame sequences that have V and J called. A part of the clones is gone; compared with another copy, unresolved V genes explain less than half, and the rest is unexplained. The DNA was the basis for D and trimming; V, J and clone size are from that table. The sample table shows about 69,000 clones, and roughly nine tenths are seen once. Approximately 3.2% of the sample rests with the top ten.

From V the trimming removes 7 bases and from J it removes 5 bases, while the gene matches leave 7 bases of the junction unaccounted for. CDR1 is given as SQVTM and CDR2 as ANQGSEA, both from the germline V gene. From cysteine to phenylalanine, the CDR3 is 15 amino acids long. The read is trimmed to its CDR3 DNA, 45 bases read in frame from base 1. The sample consisted of PBMCs, taken around atezolizumab (anti-PD-L1) treatment. The chain was built from TRBV29-1 and TRBJ2-1; TRBD2 matches 14 bases in the middle. This TCR derives from a man in his fifties or sixties with urothelial cancer. The CDR3 amino acid sequence is: CSAEGTSGSHNEQFF. The bases are TGCAGCGCCGAGGGGACTAGCGGGAGCCACAATGAGCAGTTCTTC.